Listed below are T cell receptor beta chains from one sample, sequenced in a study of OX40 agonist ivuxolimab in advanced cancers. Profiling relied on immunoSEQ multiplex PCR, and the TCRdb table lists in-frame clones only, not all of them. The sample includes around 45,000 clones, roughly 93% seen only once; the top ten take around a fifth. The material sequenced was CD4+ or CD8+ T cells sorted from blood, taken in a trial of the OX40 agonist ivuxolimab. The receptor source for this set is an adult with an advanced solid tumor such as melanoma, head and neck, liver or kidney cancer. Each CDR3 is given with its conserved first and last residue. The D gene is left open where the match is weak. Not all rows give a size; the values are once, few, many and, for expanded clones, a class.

cdr3_aa: CASSLGAGGVVNEQFF
cdr3_nt: TGTGCCAGCAGCTTGGGGGCGGGAGGGGTTGTCAATGAGCAGTTCTTC
v_call: TRBV5-5
d_call: TRBD2
j_call: TRBJ2-1
clone_size: .

cdr3_aa: CASSYDWGNEQFF
cdr3_nt: TGTGCCAGCAGCTATGACTGGGGCAATGAGCAGTTCTTC
v_call: TRBV11-1
d_call: .
j_call: TRBJ2-1
clone_size: once

cdr3_aa: CASSGGPTDTQYF
cdr3_nt: TGTGCCAGCAGTGGCGGACCCACAGATACGCAGTATTTT
v_call: TRBV6-5
d_call: .
j_call: TRBJ2-3
clone_size: .

cdr3_aa: CASSPGGYEQYF
cdr3_nt: TGTGCCAGCAGCCCCGGGGGCTACGAGCAGTACTTC
v_call: TRBV11-2
d_call: .
j_call: TRBJ2-7
clone_size: .

cdr3_aa: CASSLGQGVYEQYF
cdr3_nt: TGTGCCAGCAGTTTAGGACAGGGGGTCTACGAGCAGTACTTC
v_call: TRBV27
d_call: TRBD1
j_call: TRBJ2-7
clone_size: .

cdr3_aa: CASSLRGQPQHF
cdr3_nt: TGTGCCAGCAGTTTGAGGGGTCAGCCCCAGCATTTT
v_call: TRBV28
d_call: .
j_call: TRBJ1-5
clone_size: few

cdr3_aa: CSALLGQGTDTQYF
cdr3_nt: TGCAGCGCTCTGTTGGGCCAAGGGACAGATACGCAGTATTTT
v_call: TRBV29-1
d_call: .
j_call: TRBJ2-3
clone_size: .

cdr3_aa: CASSLGGFSGEFETQYF
cdr3_nt: TGTGCCAGCAGCTTGGGGGGTTTTAGCGGGGAGTTCGAGACCCAGTACTTC
v_call: TRBV5-4
d_call: TRBD2
j_call: TRBJ2-5
clone_size: .

cdr3_aa: CASSLVEQGQNIQYF
cdr3_nt: TGTGCCAGCAGCTTAGTTGAACAGGGCCAAAACATTCAGTACTTC
v_call: TRBV7-9
d_call: .
j_call: TRBJ2-4
clone_size: .

cdr3_aa: CASSLRPGGKNEKLFF
cdr3_nt: TGTGCCAGCAGCTTAAGGCCGGGGGGAAAAAATGAAAAACTGTTTTTT
v_call: TRBV5-6
d_call: .
j_call: TRBJ1-4
clone_size: .

cdr3_aa: CSVVPGFEETQYF
cdr3_nt: TGCAGCGTTGTCCCAGGGTTTGAGGAGACCCAGTACTTC
v_call: TRBV29-1
d_call: .
j_call: TRBJ2-5
clone_size: .

cdr3_aa: CATSRLDYEQYF
cdr3_nt: TGTGCCACCAGCAGACTAGATTACGAGCAGTACTTC
v_call: TRBV15
d_call: .
j_call: TRBJ2-7
clone_size: .

cdr3_aa: CASSAKGGPDTQYF
cdr3_nt: TGTGCCAGTAGCGCAAAGGGGGGGCCAGATACGCAGTATTTT
v_call: TRBV19
d_call: .
j_call: TRBJ2-3
clone_size: .

cdr3_aa: CASSPSGSHAYEQYF
cdr3_nt: TGTGCCAGCAGCCCTAGCGGGAGTCATGCCTACGAGCAGTACTTC
v_call: TRBV7-3
d_call: TRBD2
j_call: TRBJ2-7
clone_size: .

cdr3_aa: CASSALGEGSEQYF
cdr3_nt: TGTGCCAGCAGTGCTTTGGGGGAAGGCTCCGAGCAGTACTTC
v_call: TRBV6-5
d_call: .
j_call: TRBJ2-7
clone_size: .

cdr3_aa: CASSILQGGETQYF
cdr3_nt: TGTGCCAGCAGTATCCTGCAGGGGGGGGAGACCCAGTACTTC
v_call: TRBV27
d_call: .
j_call: TRBJ2-5
clone_size: .

cdr3_aa: CASSFATGPRYEQYF
cdr3_nt: TGTGCTAGCAGCTTTGCGACGGGACCGAGGTACGAGCAGTACTTC
v_call: TRBV7-7
d_call: .
j_call: TRBJ2-7
clone_size: .

cdr3_aa: CASSPGPLEQYF
cdr3_nt: TGTGCCAGTAGTCCCGGTCCCCTGGAGCAGTACTTC
v_call: TRBV19
d_call: .
j_call: TRBJ2-7
clone_size: .

cdr3_aa: CASSVDPTDTQYF
cdr3_nt: TGTGCCAGCAGCGTAGATCCGACAGATACGCAGTATTTT
v_call: TRBV9
d_call: .
j_call: TRBJ2-3
clone_size: once

cdr3_aa: CASSLPGQAYYEQYF
cdr3_nt: TGTGCCAGCTCCCTCCCTGGACAGGCCTATTACGAGCAGTACTTC
v_call: TRBV7-9
d_call: TRBD1
j_call: TRBJ2-7
clone_size: .

cdr3_aa: CASDHQGQGSNYGYTF
cdr3_nt: TGTGCCAGTGACCACCAGGGACAGGGGTCTAACTATGGCTACACCTTC
v_call: TRBV19
d_call: TRBD1
j_call: TRBJ1-2
clone_size: .

cdr3_aa: CASSSGLGYEQYF
cdr3_nt: TGTGCCAGCAGTTCGGGACTTGGCTACGAGCAGTACTTC
v_call: TRBV28
d_call: .
j_call: TRBJ2-7
clone_size: once

cdr3_aa: CASSLDLLAGFEQFF
cdr3_nt: TGCGCCAGCAGCTTAGATTTACTAGCGGGATTTGAGCAGTTCTTC
v_call: TRBV5-1
d_call: TRBD2
j_call: TRBJ2-1
clone_size: once

cdr3_aa: CASSLQGNPLYEQYF
cdr3_nt: TGTGCCAGCAGCTTGCAGGGTAACCCTCTCTACGAGCAGTACTTC
v_call: TRBV5-5
d_call: .
j_call: TRBJ2-7
clone_size: .

cdr3_aa: CASRDRVRYEQYF
cdr3_nt: TGTGCCAGCCGGGACAGGGTTCGGTACGAGCAGTACTTC
v_call: TRBV6-5
d_call: TRBD1
j_call: TRBJ2-7
clone_size: .

cdr3_aa: CASSPSPGDYEQYF
cdr3_nt: TGTGCCAGCAGCCCCTCTCCCGGGGACTACGAGCAGTACTTC
v_call: TRBV7-9
d_call: .
j_call: TRBJ2-7
clone_size: .

cdr3_aa: CASSFFTGELFF
cdr3_nt: TGTGCCAGCAGTTTTTTCACCGGGGAGCTGTTTTTT
v_call: TRBV27
d_call: .
j_call: TRBJ2-2
clone_size: .

cdr3_aa: CASTINLDRGYTYEQYF
cdr3_nt: TGTGCCAGCACCATTAACCTCGACAGGGGGTATACCTACGAGCAGTACTTC
v_call: TRBV28
d_call: TRBD1
j_call: TRBJ2-7
clone_size: .

cdr3_aa: CASSLYPRGGYQETQYF
cdr3_nt: TGTGCCAGCAGTTTATATCCCCGGGGGGGGTACCAAGAGACCCAGTACTTC
v_call: TRBV28
d_call: TRBD2
j_call: TRBJ2-5
clone_size: .

cdr3_aa: CASSGQTGGIQETQYF
cdr3_nt: TGTGCCAGCAGCGGACAGACAGGGGGTATCCAAGAGACCCAGTACTTC
v_call: TRBV11-2
d_call: TRBD1
j_call: TRBJ2-5
clone_size: .

cdr3_aa: CASSLGQGDSYEQYF
cdr3_nt: TGCGCCAGCAGCTTGGGACAGGGAGACTCCTACGAGCAGTACTTC
v_call: TRBV5-1
d_call: TRBD1
j_call: TRBJ2-7
clone_size: once

cdr3_aa: CASSRGLAGVLNEQFF
cdr3_nt: TGTGCCAGTAGTAGGGGACTAGCGGGAGTCCTCAATGAGCAGTTCTTC
v_call: TRBV19
d_call: TRBD2
j_call: TRBJ2-1
clone_size: .

cdr3_aa: CADGGPGQGGNQPQHF
cdr3_nt: TGTGCCGACGGGGGTCCGGGACAGGGAGGTAATCAGCCCCAGCATTTT
v_call: TRBV28
d_call: TRBD1
j_call: TRBJ1-5
clone_size: .

cdr3_aa: CASSVVSSDEQFF
cdr3_nt: TGTGCCAGCAGCGTAGTGTCATCCGATGAGCAGTTCTTC
v_call: TRBV9
d_call: .
j_call: TRBJ2-1
clone_size: .

cdr3_aa: CASSFGQGAYILQYF
cdr3_nt: TGTGCCAGCAGTTTCGGGCAGGGGGCGTACATCTTGCAGTACTTC
v_call: TRBV27
d_call: TRBD1
j_call: TRBJ2-7
clone_size: once

cdr3_aa: CASSRWPGVNTEAFF
cdr3_nt: TGTGCCAGTAGTAGGTGGCCGGGGGTGAACACTGAAGCTTTCTTT
v_call: TRBV19
d_call: .
j_call: TRBJ1-1
clone_size: .

cdr3_aa: CASSLELGYEQYF
cdr3_nt: TGTGCCAGCAGCTTAGAACTTGGGTACGAGCAGTACTTC
v_call: TRBV11-2
d_call: .
j_call: TRBJ2-7
clone_size: .

cdr3_aa: CASSSETEINQPQHF
cdr3_nt: TGTGCCAGCAGTTCGGAGACAGAGATCAATCAGCCCCAGCATTTT
v_call: TRBV28
d_call: .
j_call: TRBJ1-5
clone_size: .

cdr3_aa: CAWKGGYNEQFF
cdr3_nt: TGTGCCTGGAAGGGAGGGTACAATGAGCAGTTCTTC
v_call: TRBV30
d_call: TRBD2
j_call: TRBJ2-1
clone_size: .

cdr3_aa: CASSWGSHNEQFF
cdr3_nt: TGTGCCAGCAGTTGGGGTTCCCACAATGAGCAGTTCTTC
v_call: TRBV6-5
d_call: .
j_call: TRBJ2-1
clone_size: .

cdr3_aa: CASSLAPAGSYEQYF
cdr3_nt: TGCGCCAGCAGCTTGGCCCCCGCGGGCTCCTACGAGCAGTACTTC
v_call: TRBV5-1
d_call: .
j_call: TRBJ2-7
clone_size: .

cdr3_aa: CASSLARGPIADEQFF
cdr3_nt: TGTGCCAGCAGCTTGGCAAGAGGACCCATTGCCGATGAGCAGTTCTTC
v_call: TRBV5-6
d_call: .
j_call: TRBJ2-1
clone_size: .

cdr3_aa: CAWSGRTGNTEAFF
cdr3_nt: TGTGCCTGGAGTGGACGAACGGGGAACACTGAAGCTTTCTTT
v_call: TRBV30
d_call: .
j_call: TRBJ1-1
clone_size: .

cdr3_aa: CANKQGGGHEQYF
cdr3_nt: TGTGCCAACAAACAGGGGGGAGGGCACGAGCAGTACTTC
v_call: TRBV2
d_call: .
j_call: TRBJ2-7
clone_size: .

cdr3_aa: CASSQEGSGASYEQYF
cdr3_nt: TGTGCCAGCAGCCAAGAAGGTAGCGGGGCTTCCTACGAGCAGTACTTC
v_call: TRBV4-2
d_call: TRBD2
j_call: TRBJ2-7
clone_size: .

cdr3_aa: CASGQGDGYTF
cdr3_nt: TGTGCCAGCGGACAGGGAGATGGCTACACCTTC
v_call: TRBV28
d_call: TRBD1
j_call: TRBJ1-2
clone_size: once

cdr3_aa: CASSPLTGTRSYNEQFF
cdr3_nt: TGTGCCAGCAGCCCCTTGACCGGGACCAGGTCCTACAATGAGCAGTTCTTC
v_call: TRBV28
d_call: .
j_call: TRBJ2-1
clone_size: .

cdr3_aa: CASSQTSGSQNIQYF
cdr3_nt: TGTGCCAGCAGCCAGACTAGCGGGAGCCAAAACATTCAGTACTTC
v_call: TRBV9
d_call: TRBD2
j_call: TRBJ2-4
clone_size: .

cdr3_aa: CASSSVGDYEQYF
cdr3_nt: TGTGCCAGCAGTTCCGTGGGGGATTACGAGCAGTACTTC
v_call: TRBV28
d_call: .
j_call: TRBJ2-7
clone_size: .

cdr3_aa: CASSSWIAGGPVDEQFF
cdr3_nt: TGTGCCAGCAGTTCCTGGATAGCGGGAGGGCCGGTGGATGAGCAGTTCTTC
v_call: TRBV28
d_call: TRBD2
j_call: TRBJ2-1
clone_size: .